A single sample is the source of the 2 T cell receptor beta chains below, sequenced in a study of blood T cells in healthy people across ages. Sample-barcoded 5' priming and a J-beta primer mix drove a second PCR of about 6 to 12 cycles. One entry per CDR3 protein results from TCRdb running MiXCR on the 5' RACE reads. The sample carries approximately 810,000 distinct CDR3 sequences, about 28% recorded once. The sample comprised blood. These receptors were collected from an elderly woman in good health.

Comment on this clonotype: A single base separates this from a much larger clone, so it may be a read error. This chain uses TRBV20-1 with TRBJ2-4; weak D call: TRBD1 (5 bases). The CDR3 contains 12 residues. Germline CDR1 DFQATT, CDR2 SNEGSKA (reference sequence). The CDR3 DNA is TGCAGGGCTACAGGCCCTAAAAACATTCAGTACTTC. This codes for CRATGPKNIQYF.

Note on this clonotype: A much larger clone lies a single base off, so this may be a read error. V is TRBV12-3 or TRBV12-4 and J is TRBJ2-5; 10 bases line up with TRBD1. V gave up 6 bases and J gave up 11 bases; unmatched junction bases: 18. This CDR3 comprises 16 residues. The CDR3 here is CASSQIRDRGIYEQYF. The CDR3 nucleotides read TGTGCCAGCAGCCAAATCCGGGACAGGGGTATTTATGAGCAGTACTTC.